This T cell receptor beta chain was documented in a study of CD8 T cells in Susac syndrome. In this sample, this clonotype turned up once. J gave up 1 base and V 2 bases, and 22 bases lay outside the gene matches. The length of the CDR3 is 21 residues. CDR1 is DFQATT and CDR2 is SNEGSKA in the germline V gene (reference sequence). An amount of RNA that ranged from roughly 0.5 to 1 ug was reverse transcribed with random hexamers. TCRdb re-called the immunoSEQ multiplex PCR reads through MiXCR, storing one row per CDR3 protein. The table has 150,000 or so distinct CDR3 sequences, approximately 95% seen once.

Sequences were obtained from CD4+ T cells from PBMCs. The receptor was isolated from a human donor with Susac syndrome. This rearrangement joins TRBV20-1 to TRBJ2-3; 9 bases are shared with TRBD2. The CDR3 nucleotides read TGCAGTGCTAGACCCCGAGGACTAGCGAGGAGAATGGGGGAGGGCACAGATACGCAGTATTTT. Protein: CSARPRGLARRMGEGTDTQYF.